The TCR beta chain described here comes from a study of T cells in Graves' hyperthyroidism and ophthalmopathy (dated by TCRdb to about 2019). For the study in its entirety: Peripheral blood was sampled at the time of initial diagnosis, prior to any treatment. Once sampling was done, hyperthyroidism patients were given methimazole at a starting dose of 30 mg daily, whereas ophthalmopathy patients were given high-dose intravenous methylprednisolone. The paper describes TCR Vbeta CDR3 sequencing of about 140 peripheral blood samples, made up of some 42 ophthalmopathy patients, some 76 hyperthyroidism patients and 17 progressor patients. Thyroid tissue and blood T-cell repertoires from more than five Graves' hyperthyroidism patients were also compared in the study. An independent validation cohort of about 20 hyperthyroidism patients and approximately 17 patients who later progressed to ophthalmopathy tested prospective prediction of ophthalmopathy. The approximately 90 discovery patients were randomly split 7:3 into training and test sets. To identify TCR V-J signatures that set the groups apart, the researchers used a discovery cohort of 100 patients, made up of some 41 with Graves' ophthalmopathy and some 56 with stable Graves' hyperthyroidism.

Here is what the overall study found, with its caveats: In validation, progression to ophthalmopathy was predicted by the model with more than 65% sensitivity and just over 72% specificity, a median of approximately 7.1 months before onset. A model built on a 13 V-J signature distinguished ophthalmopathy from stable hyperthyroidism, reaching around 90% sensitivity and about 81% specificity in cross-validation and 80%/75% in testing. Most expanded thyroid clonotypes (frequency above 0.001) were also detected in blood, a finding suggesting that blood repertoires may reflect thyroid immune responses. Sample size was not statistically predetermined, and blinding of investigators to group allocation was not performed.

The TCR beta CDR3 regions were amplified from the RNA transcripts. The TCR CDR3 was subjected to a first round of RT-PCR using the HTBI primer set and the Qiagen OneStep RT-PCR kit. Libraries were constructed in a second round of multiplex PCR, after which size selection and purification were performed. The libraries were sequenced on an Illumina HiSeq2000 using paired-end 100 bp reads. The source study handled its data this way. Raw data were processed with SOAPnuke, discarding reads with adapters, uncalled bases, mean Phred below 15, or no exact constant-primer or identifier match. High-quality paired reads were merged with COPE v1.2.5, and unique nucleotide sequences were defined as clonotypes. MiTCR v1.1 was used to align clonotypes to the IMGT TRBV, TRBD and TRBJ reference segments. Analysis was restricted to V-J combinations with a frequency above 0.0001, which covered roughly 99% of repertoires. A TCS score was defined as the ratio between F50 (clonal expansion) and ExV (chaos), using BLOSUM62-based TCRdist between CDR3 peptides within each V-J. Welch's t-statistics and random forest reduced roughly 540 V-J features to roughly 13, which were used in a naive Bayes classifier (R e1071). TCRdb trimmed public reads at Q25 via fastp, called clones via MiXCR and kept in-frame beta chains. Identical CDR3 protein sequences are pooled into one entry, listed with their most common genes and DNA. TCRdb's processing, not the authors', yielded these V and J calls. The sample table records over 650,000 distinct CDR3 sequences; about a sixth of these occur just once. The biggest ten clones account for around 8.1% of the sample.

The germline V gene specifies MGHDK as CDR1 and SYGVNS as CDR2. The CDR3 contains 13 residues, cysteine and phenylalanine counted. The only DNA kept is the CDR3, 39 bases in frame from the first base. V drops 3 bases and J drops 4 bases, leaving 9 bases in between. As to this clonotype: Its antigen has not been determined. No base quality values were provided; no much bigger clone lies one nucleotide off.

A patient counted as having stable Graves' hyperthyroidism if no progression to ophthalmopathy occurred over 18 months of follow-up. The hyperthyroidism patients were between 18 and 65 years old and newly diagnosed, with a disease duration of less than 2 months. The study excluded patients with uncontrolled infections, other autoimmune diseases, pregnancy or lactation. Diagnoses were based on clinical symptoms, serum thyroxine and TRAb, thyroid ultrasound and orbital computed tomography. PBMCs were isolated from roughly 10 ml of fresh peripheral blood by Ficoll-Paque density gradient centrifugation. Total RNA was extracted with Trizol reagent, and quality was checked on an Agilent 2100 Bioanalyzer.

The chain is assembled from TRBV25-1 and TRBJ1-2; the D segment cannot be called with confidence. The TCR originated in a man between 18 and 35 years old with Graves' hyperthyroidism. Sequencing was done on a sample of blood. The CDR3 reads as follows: CASSDGLFYGYTF. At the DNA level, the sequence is TGTGCCAGCAGTGACGGGCTCTTCTATGGCTACACCTTC.